A selection of T cell receptor beta chains follows, all from one sample in a study of cytomegalovirus exposure and HLA in healthy donors. The data were produced by immunoSEQ multiplex PCR, yet TCRdb's version contains in-frame clones alone and is incomplete. The sample lists about 150,000 clones, roughly 80% occurring once. Material: PBMCs. These receptors came from a man aged 18 to 30 in good health and CMV-seronegative. The CDR3 runs from the conserved cysteine through the conserved F or W. A D gene is named only where the DNA matches it firmly. Clone size, where shown, is once, few, many, or a class for clones that have expanded.

size	D	J	V	DNA	CDR3
.	.	TRBJ1-2	TRBV14	TGTGCCAGCAGCCCTGACATTAACTATGGCTACACCTTC	CASSPDINYGYTF
.	.	TRBJ2-5	TRBV4-1	TGCGCCAGCAGCCGCTCGACAGCCCAAGAGACCCAGTACTTC	CASSRSTAQETQYF
once	TRBD2	TRBJ2-2	TRBV6-1	TGTGCCAGCAGTGAAAGCGTAGCGGGGGCTAACACCGGGGAGCTGTTTTTT	CASSESVAGANTGELFF
.	.	TRBJ2-7	TRBV11-2	TGTGCCAGCAGCTTAGTGGGACAAGACTCCTACGAGCAGTACTTC	CASSLVGQDSYEQYF
.	TRBD2	TRBJ2-1	TRBV7-2	TGTGCCAGCAGCCCACTAGCGGGAGGGTACGAATACAATGTTGATGAGCAGTTCTTC	CASSPLAGGYEYNVDEQFF
few	.	TRBJ1-1	TRBV7-9	TGTGCCAGCGGTGGGAGTAGCGCTGAAGCTTTCTTT	CASGGSSAEAFF
.	.	TRBJ1-4	TRBV5-1	TGCGCCAGCAGCTTGGAGAGTACTAATGAAAAACTGTTTTTT	CASSLESTNEKLFF
.	TRBD1	TRBJ2-2	TRBV29-1	TGCAGCACTACAGGGGGCAGCACCGGGGAGCTGTTTTTT	CSTTGGSTGELFF
.	.	TRBJ1-2	TRBV29-1	TGCAGCGTTGAAGGGACCGAACAGGACCCATACACCTTC	CSVEGTEQDPYTF
.	.	TRBJ2-3	TRBV28	TGTGCCAGCAGTTTGTGGGCTAGCCCAGATACGCAGTATTTT	CASSLWASPDTQYF
.	.	TRBJ2-2	TRBV29-1	TGCAGCGCTAAGAACACCGGGGAGCTGTTTTTT	CSAKNTGELFF
.	.	TRBJ1-3	TRBV4-2	TGTGCCAGCAGCACGGACAGCTCTGGAAACACCATATATTTT	CASSTDSSGNTIYF
.	.	TRBJ1-1	TRBV5-1	TGCGCCAGCAGCGAGACCGATGGACAGAACACTGAAGCTTTCTTT	CASSETDGQNTEAFF
once	.	TRBJ2-1	TRBV9	TGTGCCAGCAGCGTAGAGGGCAGGCCCGGGAAGCAGTTCTTC	CASSVEGRPGKQFF
.	TRBD2	TRBJ2-3	TRBV6-6	TGTGCCAGCAGTTACTCGATCGGGAGGGCGGATACGCAGTATTTT	CASSYSIGRADTQYF
.	.	TRBJ2-2	TRBV15	TGTGCCACCAGCAGAGCGGGGGAGACCGGGGAGCTGTTTTTT	CATSRAGETGELFF
.	TRBD1	TRBJ2-5	TRBV5-5	TGTGCCAGCAACCTACCAGGGGGCGAAGAGACCCAGTACTTC	CASNLPGGEETQYF
.	.	TRBJ2-5	TRBV27	TGTGCCAGCAGGTACAGGAGAGAGACCCAGTACTTC	CASRYRRETQYF
.	TRBD2	TRBJ2-1	TRBV10-3	TGTGCCATCAGTGAGTCAGTTCCGGGGGGGGCCAATGAGCAGTTCTTC	CAISESVPGGANEQFF
.	TRBD2	TRBJ2-1	TRBV7-8	TGTGCCAGCAGCCCTAGCGGGTTAGCGGGGGGAAACAATGAGCAGTTCTTC	CASSPSGLAGGNNEQFF